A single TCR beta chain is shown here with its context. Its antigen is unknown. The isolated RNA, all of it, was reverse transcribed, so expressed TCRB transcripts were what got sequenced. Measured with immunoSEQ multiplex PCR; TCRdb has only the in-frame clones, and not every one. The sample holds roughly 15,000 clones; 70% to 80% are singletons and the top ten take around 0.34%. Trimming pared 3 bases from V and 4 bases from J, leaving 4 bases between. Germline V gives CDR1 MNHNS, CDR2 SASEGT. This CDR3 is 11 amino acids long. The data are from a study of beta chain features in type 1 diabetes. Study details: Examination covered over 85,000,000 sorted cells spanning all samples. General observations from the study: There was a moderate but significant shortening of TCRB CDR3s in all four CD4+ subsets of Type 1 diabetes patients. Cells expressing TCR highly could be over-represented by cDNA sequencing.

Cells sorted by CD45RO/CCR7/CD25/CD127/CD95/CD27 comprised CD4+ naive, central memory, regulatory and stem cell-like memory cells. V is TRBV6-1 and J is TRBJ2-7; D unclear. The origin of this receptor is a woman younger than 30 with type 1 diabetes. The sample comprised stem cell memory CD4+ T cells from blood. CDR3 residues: CASSDQYEQYF. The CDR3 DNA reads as TGTGCCAGCAGTGATCAATACGAGCAGTACTTC.